This record concerns one TCR beta chain sequence. Authors' processing steps: Cell counts per sample came from amplifying reference gene primers. The table came from immunoSEQ multiplex PCR; TCRdb's copy has only in-frame clones and leaves some out. V and J calls and clone size come straight from that table; D and trimming were deduced from the DNA. Of about 120,000 clones in the sample, around 81% were seen once. The CDR3 has 14 amino acids. Germline assignment: CDR1 LGHNA and CDR2 YSLEER. After removal of 2 bases from V and 6 bases from J, the junction contained 6 bases not matched to a gene. This sample was included in a study of blood T cell repertoires in COVID-19. Whole-study context: There were acute and convalescent COVID-19 samples, and they came from the United States, Italy and Spain.

The material sequenced was peripheral blood. V and J are TRBV4-3 and TRBJ1-2; 7 nucleotides align to TRBD1. The sequence was collected from a man aged 70 or older with acute or convalescent COVID-19. CDR3 in amino acids: CASSQTRQGHGYTF. As DNA, the CDR3 is TGCGCCAGCAGCCAAACGAGACAGGGTCATGGCTACACCTTC.